This T cell receptor beta chain was documented in a study of metastatic and nonmetastatic thyroid tumors. Per the germline V gene, CDR1 is MDHEN and CDR2 is SYDVKM. The germline V and J ends were trimmed by 1 base and 3 bases, with 10 bases remaining between them. The CDR3 extends over 15 amino acids. TCRdb reprocessed the PCR reads using MiXCR. The data show approximately 30,000 clones, with roughly 3.5% seen just once and approximately 3% held by the top ten. In its sample, this clone is medium-sized. Treatment of any kind had been given to no patient before thyroid surgery. Sequencing input: blood. The chain couples TRBV28 to TRBJ2-1; a weak D match, TRBD1 (5 bases). This clonotype originated in a male donor with papillary thyroid cancer or a benign thyroid nodule (not recorded which). Some clones in this sample may be carry-over from other donors' samples. In nucleotides, the CDR3 is TGTGCCAGCAGTTTATCCAGGGTGGGCTACAATGAGCAGTTCTTC. It is translated as CASSLSRVGYNEQFF.